This T cell receptor (beta chain) is drawn from a study of blood T cell repertoires in COVID-19. At the level of the study: The origin of the acute and convalescent COVID-19 samples was the United States, Italy and Spain.

Under the authors' procedure: Reference gene primer amplification yielded estimated nucleated cell counts. Some clones are missing from TCRdb's copy, which holds only in-frame ones; the method was immunoSEQ multiplex PCR. That table furnishes V, J and clone size, whereas the DNA furnished D and trimming. The top ten clones hold just over 0.85% of a sample with roughly 240,000 clones, 85% to 90% of them seen once. The CDR3 loop spans 12 amino acids. Trimming removed 0 bases at V and 15 bases at J, with 13 bases between. The germline V gene encodes CDR1 SGHRS and CDR2 YFSETQ. Those enrolled, adults aged 18 to 89 years, came from about two dozen US areas.

The TCR comes from a man aged 45 to 65 who had been exposed to COVID-19. The specimen sequenced was PBMCs or T cells enriched from blood (not recorded which). The chain couples TRBV5-1 to TRBJ2-1; possibly TRBD1 for D (5 bases). The CDR3 nucleotides read TGCGCCAGCAGCTTGGAGTCAGGGTTGCCGTTCTTC. Encoded protein: CASSLESGLPFF. Looking up the rest from reference TRBV5-1 and TRBJ2-1 gives the full variable domain: KAGVTQTPRYLIKTRGQQVTLSCSPISGHRSVSWYQQTPGQGLQFLFEYFSETQRNKGNFPGRFSGRQFSNSRSEMNVSTLELGDSALYLCASSLESGLPFFGPGTRLTVL.